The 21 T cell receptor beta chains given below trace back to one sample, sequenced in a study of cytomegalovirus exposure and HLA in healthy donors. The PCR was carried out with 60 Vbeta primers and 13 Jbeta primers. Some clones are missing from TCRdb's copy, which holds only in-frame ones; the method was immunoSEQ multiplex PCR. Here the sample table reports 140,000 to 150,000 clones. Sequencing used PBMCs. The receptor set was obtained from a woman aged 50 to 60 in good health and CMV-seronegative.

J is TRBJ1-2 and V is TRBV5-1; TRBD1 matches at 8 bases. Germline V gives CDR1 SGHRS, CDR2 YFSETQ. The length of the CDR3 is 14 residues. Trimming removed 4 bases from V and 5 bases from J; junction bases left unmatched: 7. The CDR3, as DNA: TGCGCCAGCAGCACCCTACAGGGGGGTTATGGCTACACCTTC. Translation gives CASSTLQGGYGYTF.

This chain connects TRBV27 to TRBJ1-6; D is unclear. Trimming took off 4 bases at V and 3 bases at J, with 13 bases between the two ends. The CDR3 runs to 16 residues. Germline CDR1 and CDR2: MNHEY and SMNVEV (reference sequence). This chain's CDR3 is CASSSPEGSYNSPLHF. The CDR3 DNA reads TGTGCCAGCAGTTCCCCCGAAGGGAGCTATAATTCACCCCTCCACTTT.

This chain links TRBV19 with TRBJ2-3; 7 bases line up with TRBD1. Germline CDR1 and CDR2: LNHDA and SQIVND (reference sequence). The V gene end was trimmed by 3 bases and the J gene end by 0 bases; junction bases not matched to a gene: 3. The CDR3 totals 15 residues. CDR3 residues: CASSMTGLSTDTQYF. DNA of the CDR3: TGTGCCAGTAGTATGACAGGGCTTAGCACAGATACGCAGTATTTT.

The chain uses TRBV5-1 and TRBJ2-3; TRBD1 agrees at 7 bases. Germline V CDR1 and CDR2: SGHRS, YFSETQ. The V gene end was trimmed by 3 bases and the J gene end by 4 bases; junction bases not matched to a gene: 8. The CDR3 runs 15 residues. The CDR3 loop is CASSWDSPSPDTQYF. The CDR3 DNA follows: TGCGCCAGCAGCTGGGACAGCCCGAGCCCAGATACGCAGTATTTT.

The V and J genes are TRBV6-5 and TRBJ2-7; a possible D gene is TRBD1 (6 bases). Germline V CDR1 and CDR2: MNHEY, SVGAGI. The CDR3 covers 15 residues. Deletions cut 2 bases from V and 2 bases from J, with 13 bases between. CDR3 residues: CASSYAPGHTYEQYF. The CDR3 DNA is TGTGCCAGCAGTTACGCGCCGGGACACACCTACGAGCAGTACTTC.

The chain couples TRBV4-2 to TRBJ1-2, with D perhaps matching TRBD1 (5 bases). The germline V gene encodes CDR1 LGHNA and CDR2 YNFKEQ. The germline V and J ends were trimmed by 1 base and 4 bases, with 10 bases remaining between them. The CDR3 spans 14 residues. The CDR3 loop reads CASSQGGGSYGYTF. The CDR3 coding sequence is TGTGCCAGCAGCCAAGGGGGGGGGTCCTATGGCTACACCTTC.

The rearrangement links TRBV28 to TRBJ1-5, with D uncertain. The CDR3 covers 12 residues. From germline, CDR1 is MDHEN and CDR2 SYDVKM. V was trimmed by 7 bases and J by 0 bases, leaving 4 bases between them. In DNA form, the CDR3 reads TGTGCCAGCACCTATAGCAATCAGCCCCAGCATTTT. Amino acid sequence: CASTYSNQPQHF.

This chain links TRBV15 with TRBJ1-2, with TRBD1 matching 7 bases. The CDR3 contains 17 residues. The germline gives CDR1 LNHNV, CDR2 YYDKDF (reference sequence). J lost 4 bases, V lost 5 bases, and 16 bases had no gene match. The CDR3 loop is CATSVTSLGGRGYGYTF. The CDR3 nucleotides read TGTGCCACCAGCGTTACCTCCTTAGGGGGCAGGGGCTATGGCTACACCTTC.

In DNA form, the CDR3 reads TGTGCCAGCAGCACCCCACCGGGACAGGGATACGAGCAGTACTTC. Its protein product is CASSTPPGQGYEQYF. The rearrangement links TRBV11-2 to TRBJ2-7; TRBD1 agrees at 9 bases. Germline CDR1 is SGHAT and CDR2 is FQNNGV. There are 15 residues in the CDR3. J gave up 4 bases and V 5 bases, and 9 bases lay outside the gene matches.

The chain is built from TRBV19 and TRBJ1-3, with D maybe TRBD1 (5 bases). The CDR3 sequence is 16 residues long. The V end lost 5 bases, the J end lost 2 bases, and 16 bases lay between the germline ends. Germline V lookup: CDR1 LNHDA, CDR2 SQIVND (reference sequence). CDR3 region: CASSHGQRSPGNTIYF. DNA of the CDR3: TGTGCCAGTAGTCACGGACAACGCTCGCCTGGAAACACCATATATTTT.

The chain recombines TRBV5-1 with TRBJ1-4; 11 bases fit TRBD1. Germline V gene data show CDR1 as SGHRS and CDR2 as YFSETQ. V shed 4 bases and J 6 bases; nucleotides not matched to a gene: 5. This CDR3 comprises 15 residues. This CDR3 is CASSIGTGGHEKLFF. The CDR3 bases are TGCGCCAGCAGCATCGGGACAGGGGGGCATGAAAAACTGTTTTTT.

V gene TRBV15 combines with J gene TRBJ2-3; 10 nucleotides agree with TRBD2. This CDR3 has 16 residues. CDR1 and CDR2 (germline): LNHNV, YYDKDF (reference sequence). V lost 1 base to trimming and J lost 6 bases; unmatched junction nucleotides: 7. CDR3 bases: TGTGCCACCAGCAGAGGGGCTAGCGGGAGATATGATACGCAGTATTTT. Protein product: CATSRGASGRYDTQYF.

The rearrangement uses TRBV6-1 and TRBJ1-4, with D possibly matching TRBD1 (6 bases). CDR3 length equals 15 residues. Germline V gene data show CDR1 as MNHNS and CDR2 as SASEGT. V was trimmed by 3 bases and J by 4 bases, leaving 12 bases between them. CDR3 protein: CASSELDSFNEKLFF. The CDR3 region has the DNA TGTGCCAGCAGTGAGCTGGACAGCTTTAATGAAAAACTGTTTTTT.

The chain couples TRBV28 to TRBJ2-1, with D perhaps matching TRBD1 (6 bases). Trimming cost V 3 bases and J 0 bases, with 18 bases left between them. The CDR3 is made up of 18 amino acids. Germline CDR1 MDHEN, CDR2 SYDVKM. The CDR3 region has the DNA TGTGCCAGCAGTTTGCCAGGGGTGGACACTAGCTCCTACAATGAGCAGTTCTTC. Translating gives CASSLPGVDTSSYNEQFF. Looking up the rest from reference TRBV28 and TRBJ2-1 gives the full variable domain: DVKVTQSSRYLVKRTGEKVFLECVQDMDHENMFWYRQDPGLGLRLIYFSYDVKMKEKGDIPEGYSVSREKKERFSLILESASTNQTSMYLCASSLPGVDTSSYNEQFFGPGTRLTVL.

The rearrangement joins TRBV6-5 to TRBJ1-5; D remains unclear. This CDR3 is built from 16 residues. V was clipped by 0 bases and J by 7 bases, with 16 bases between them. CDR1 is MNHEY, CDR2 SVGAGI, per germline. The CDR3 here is CASSYSRSPTGQPQHF. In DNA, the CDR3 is TGTGCCAGCAGTTACTCGAGGTCCCCCACTGGACAGCCCCAGCATTTT.

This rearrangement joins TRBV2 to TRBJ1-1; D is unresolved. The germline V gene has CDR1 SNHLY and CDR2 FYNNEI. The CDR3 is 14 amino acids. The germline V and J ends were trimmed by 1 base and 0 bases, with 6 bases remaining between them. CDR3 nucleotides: TGTGCCAGCAGTGAAGACACAATGAACACTGAAGCTTTCTTT. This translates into CASSEDTMNTEAFF.

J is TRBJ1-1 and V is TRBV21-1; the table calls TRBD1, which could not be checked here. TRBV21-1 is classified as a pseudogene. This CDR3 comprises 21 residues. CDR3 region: CASSPYTGQRTMGLLNTEAFF. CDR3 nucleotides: TGTGCCAGCAGCCCCTACACGGGACAGAGAACCATGGGGCTTTTAAACACTGAAGCTTTCTTT.

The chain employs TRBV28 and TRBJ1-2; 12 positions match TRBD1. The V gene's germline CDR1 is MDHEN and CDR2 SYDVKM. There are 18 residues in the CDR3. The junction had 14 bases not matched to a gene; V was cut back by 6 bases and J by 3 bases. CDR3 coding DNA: TGTGCCAGCAGCAGGGCCGGGACAGGGGGCGTAGGAGACTATGGCTACACCTTC. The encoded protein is CASSRAGTGGVGDYGYTF.

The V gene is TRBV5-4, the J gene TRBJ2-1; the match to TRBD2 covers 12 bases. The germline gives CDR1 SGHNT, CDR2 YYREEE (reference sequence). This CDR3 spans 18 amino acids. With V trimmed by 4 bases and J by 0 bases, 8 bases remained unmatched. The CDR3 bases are TGTGCCAGCAGCCCTGGACTAGCGGGGCCCAACTCCTACAATGAGCAGTTCTTC. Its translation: CASSPGLAGPNSYNEQFF.

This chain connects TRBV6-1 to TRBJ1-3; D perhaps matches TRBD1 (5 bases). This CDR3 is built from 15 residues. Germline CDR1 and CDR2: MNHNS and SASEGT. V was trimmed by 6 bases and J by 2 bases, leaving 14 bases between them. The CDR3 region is CASSPIRGTGNTIYF. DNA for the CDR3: TGTGCCAGCAGCCCGATTCGGGGGACTGGAAACACCATATATTTT.

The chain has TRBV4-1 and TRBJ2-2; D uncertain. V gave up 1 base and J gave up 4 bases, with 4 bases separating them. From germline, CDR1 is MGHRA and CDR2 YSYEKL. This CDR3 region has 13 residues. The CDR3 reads CASSQVRTGELFF. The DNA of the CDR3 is TGCGCCAGCAGCCAAGTCCGCACCGGGGAGCTGTTTTTT.